The rows below give T cell receptor beta chains drawn from one sample of a study of T cell repertoires in ileal Crohn's disease. TCRdb's copy holds only in-frame clones and misses some; the assay was immunoSEQ multiplex PCR. The sample yields around 650 clones, 97% seen once. The sequenced sample consisted of ileal tissue. These receptor sequences come from an adult with Crohn's disease. Each CDR3 is given with its conserved first and last residue. The order of the fields is V gene, clone size, CDR3 length, J gene, D gene, CDR3 protein, CDR3 DNA. D genes are given only for firm matches. Not all rows give a size; the values are once, few, many and, for expanded clones, a class.

TRBV5-5	.	15	TRBJ1-4	.	CASIESTGANEKLFF	TGTGCCAGCATCGAGTCGACGGGCGCTAATGAAAAACTGTTTTTT
TRBV5-4	.	15	TRBJ2-2	TRBD1	CASSIDLRGTGELFF	TGTGCCAGCAGTATTGATCTCAGGGGGACCGGGGAGCTGTTTTTT
TRBV10-3	.	14	TRBJ1-1	.	CAISESMTNTEAFF	TGTGCCATCAGTGAGTCAATGACGAACACTGAAGCTTTCTTT
TRBV28	.	14	TRBJ1-2	TRBD1	CASSSQGESYGYTF	TGTGCCAGCAGTTCCCAGGGGGAAAGCTATGGCTACACCTTC
TRBV10-3	.	14	TRBJ1-1	.	CAISEFRGGTEAFF	TGTGCCATCAGTGAATTTCGGGGCGGCACTGAAGCTTTCTTT
TRBV23-1	.	12	TRBJ1-6	.	CASREGNSPLHF	TGCGCCAGCAGGGAGGGTAACTCACCCCTCCACTTT
TRBV5-5	.	17	TRBJ2-3	.	CASMTPIVSTSTDTQYF	TGTGCCAGCATGACACCAATAGTGTCTACGTCGACAGATACGCAGTATTTT
TRBV7-2	.	15	TRBJ2-5	.	CASSLRRGEQETQYF	TGTGCCAGCAGCTTAAGACGGGGCGAACAAGAGACCCAGTACTTC
TRBV5-3	.	15	TRBJ2-6	.	CARTGEQSRANVLTF	TGTGCCAGAACCGGTGAACAAAGTCGGGCCAACGTCCTGACTTTC
TRBV2	.	14	TRBJ2-3	.	CASNGGPVTDTQYF	TGTGCCAGCAACGGGGGGCCGGTAACAGATACGCAGTATTTT
TRBV7-9	.	13	TRBJ2-5	.	CASSLSGEETQYF	TGTGCCAGCAGCTTATCAGGGGAAGAGACCCAGTACTTC
TRBV6-5	.	13	TRBJ1-1	.	CASSYSTDRRAFF	TGTGCCAGCAGTTACTCGACAGACAGAAGGGCTTTCTTT
TRBV28	.	12	TRBJ1-1	.	CASTAMNTEAFF	TGTGCCAGCACTGCAATGAACACTGAAGCTTTCTTT
TRBV28	.	14	TRBJ2-1	TRBD2	CASNSGRAYNEQFF	TGTGCCAGCAATTCCGGGAGGGCCTACAATGAGCAGTTCTTC
TRBV10-2	.	14	TRBJ2-5	TRBD2	CASSVTTGGETQYF	TGCGCCAGCAGTGTAACAACCGGGGGGGAGACCCAGTACTTC
TRBV6-1	.	13	TRBJ1-2	.	CASRTQPLQGYTF	TGTGCCAGCAGAACACAGCCGTTGCAGGGCTACACCTTC
TRBV11-2	.	13	TRBJ2-3	.	CASSLAGADTQYF	TGTGCCAGCAGCTTAGCGGGGGCAGATACGCAGTATTTT
TRBV6-5	.	14	TRBJ1-2	.	CASSDRPAGNGYTF	TGTGCCAGCAGTGACCGGCCAGCTGGGAATGGCTACACCTTC
TRBV5-1	.	15	TRBJ1-5	TRBD1	CASSPYNRGSQPQHF	TGCGCCAGCAGCCCATACAACAGGGGAAGTCAGCCCCAGCATTTT
TRBV7-3	.	17	TRBJ2-3	TRBD2	CASSPGLAGGPTDTQYF	TGTGCCAGCAGCCCAGGACTAGCGGGGGGACCCACAGATACGCAGTATTTT
TRBV18	.	13	TRBJ1-1	.	CASSIGRETEAFF	TGTGCCAGCTCGATCGGACGGGAAACTGAAGCTTTCTTT
TRBV9	.	15	TRBJ1-4	.	CASSSTGSPNEKLFF	TGTGCCAGCAGCTCCACCGGGAGCCCGAATGAAAAACTGTTTTTT
TRBV7-2	.	16	TRBJ1-6	TRBD1	CASSLRRGAFNSPLHF	TGTGCCAGCAGCCTCCGCAGGGGGGCCTTTAATTCACCCCTCCACTTT
TRBV5-1	.	14	TRBJ2-6	.	CASSLDSGANVLTF	TGCGCCAGCAGCTTGGACTCTGGGGCCAACGTCCTGACTTTC
TRBV20-1	.	10	TRBJ2-5	.	CSAVEETQYF	TGCAGTGCGGTCGAAGAGACCCAGTACTTC
TRBV2	.	15	TRBJ2-3	.	CASRPGTSSTDTQYF	TGTGCCAGCAGGCCCGGGACATCCTCCACAGATACGCAGTATTTT
TRBV25-1	.	11	TRBJ2-1	.	CASRTPREQFF	TGTGCCAGCAGGACCCCCAGGGAGCAGTTCTTC
TRBV18	.	13	TRBJ1-1	TRBD1	CASSRDRNTEAFF	TGTGCCAGCTCGCGGGACAGAAACACTGAAGCTTTCTTT
TRBV6-4	.	14	TRBJ2-3	TRBD1	CASRDRGRTDTQYF	TGTGCCAGCAGGGACAGGGGGCGCACAGATACGCAGTATTTT
TRBV4-1	once	17	TRBJ1-4	.	CASSQEKQGSKNEKLFF	TGCGCCAGCAGCCAGGAAAAACAAGGGAGCAAGAATGAAAAACTGTTTTTT
TRBV5-1	.	13	TRBJ2-1	.	CASSSRERNEQFF	TGCGCCAGCAGCTCCAGGGAAAGGAATGAGCAGTTCTTC
TRBV19	.	14	TRBJ1-6	TRBD1	CASLDRAHNSPLHF	TGTGCCAGCCTGGACAGGGCGCATAATTCACCCCTCCACTTT
TRBV4-3	.	16	TRBJ2-1	.	CASSQLGSGASSEQFF	TGCGCCAGCAGCCAACTTGGTTCGGGGGCTTCCTCAGAGCAGTTCTTC
TRBV7-9	.	14	TRBJ2-2	.	CASSLVGGAGELFF	TGTGCCAGCAGCTTAGTGGGGGGCGCCGGGGAGCTGTTTTTT
TRBV6-1	.	13	TRBJ1-1	.	CASRERGNTEAFF	TGTGCCAGCAGAGAACGTGGGAACACTGAAGCTTTCTTT
TRBV19	.	13	TRBJ1-3	.	CASSEGAGNTIYF	TGTGCCAGTAGCGAGGGAGCTGGAAACACCATATATTTT
TRBV27	.	16	TRBJ2-3	TRBD2	CASSLYGGGWTDTQYF	TGTGCCAGCAGTTTATACGGGGGGGGCTGGACAGATACGCAGTATTTT
TRBV5-1	.	14	TRBJ2-1	TRBD2	CASSLSGGANEQFF	TGCGCCAGCAGCTTAAGCGGGGGGGCTAATGAGCAGTTCTTC
TRBV4-1	.	15	TRBJ1-4	.	CASSQAGLPNEKLFF	TGCGCCAGCAGCCAAGCCGGGTTACCAAATGAAAAACTGTTTTTT
TRBV7-9	.	12	TRBJ1-2	TRBD1	CASSYGQGAYTF	TGTGCCAGCAGCTACGGACAGGGAGCCTACACCTTC
TRBV11-2	.	18	TRBJ2-1	TRBD2	CASSWVRLAGGLDDEQFF	TGTGCCAGCAGCTGGGTAAGACTAGCGGGGGGGCTAGATGATGAGCAGTTCTTC
TRBV5-1	once	18	TRBJ2-6	.	CASSPTTFRNSGANVLTF	TGCGCCAGCAGCCCCACCACATTCAGGAACTCTGGGGCCAACGTCCTGACTTTC
TRBV5-1	.	13	TRBJ2-6	.	CASSPTGANVLTF	TGCGCCAGCAGCCCGACCGGGGCCAACGTCCTGACTTTC
TRBV7-9	once	12	TRBJ2-5	.	CASSLIRETQYF	TGTGCCAGCAGCTTAATCCGAGAGACCCAGTACTTC
TRBV5-5	.	14	TRBJ1-1	.	CASSFGTPRTEAFF	TGTGCCAGCAGCTTCGGGACGCCTCGGACTGAAGCTTTCTTT
TRBV30	.	14	TRBJ2-3	TRBD2	CAWRVAGGTDTQYF	TGTGCCTGGAGAGTAGCGGGGGGCACAGATACGCAGTATTTT
TRBV7-2	.	14	TRBJ1-2	TRBD1	CASSSRQGDYGYTF	TGTGCCAGCAGCAGTCGACAGGGAGACTATGGCTACACCTTC
TRBV14	.	15	TRBJ2-1	.	CASSQSYSGLNEQFF	TGTGCCAGCAGCCAGTCCTACAGTGGTCTCAATGAGCAGTTCTTC
TRBV7-3	.	16	TRBJ2-5	TRBD2	CASSLTRTSGGETQYF	TGCGCCAGCAGCTTAACGCGGACTAGCGGGGGCGAGACCCAGTACTTC
TRBV5-1	.	14	TRBJ1-1	TRBD1	CASSRDRANTEAFF	TGCGCCAGCAGCCGGGACAGGGCGAACACTGAAGCTTTCTTT
TRBV27	.	13	TRBJ2-3	TRBD1	CASSLTGTDTQYF	TGTGCCAGCAGCTTGACAGGGACCGATACGCAGTATTTT
TRBV30	.	15	TRBJ1-1	TRBD1	CAWRGTALLNTEAFF	TGTGCCTGGAGGGGGACAGCCTTATTGAACACTGAAGCTTTCTTT
TRBV7-9	.	13	TRBJ1-2	.	CATPVPGTYGYTF	TGTGCCACCCCCGTGCCAGGGACCTATGGCTACACCTTC
TRBV30	once	14	TRBJ2-1	.	CAWSLGYSYNEQFF	TGTGCCTGGAGTTTGGGTTACTCCTACAATGAGCAGTTCTTC
TRBV7-6	.	14	TRBJ2-3	.	CASSLGTSTDTQYF	TGTGCCAGCAGCTTAGGGACTAGCACAGATACGCAGTATTTT
TRBV5-4	.	12	TRBJ2-1	.	CASSTGYNEQFF	TGTGCCAGCAGCACGGGGTACAATGAGCAGTTCTTC
TRBV5-1	.	13	TRBJ1-2	.	CASSPEGQAGYTF	TGCGCCAGCAGCCCGGAGGGCCAAGCTGGCTACACCTTC
TRBV7-3	.	14	TRBJ2-3	.	CASSRASGSDTQYF	TGTGCCAGCAGCCGGGCAAGCGGCTCAGATACGCAGTATTTT
TRBV19	.	15	TRBJ2-3	.	CASSTTGGSTDTQYF	TGTGCCAGTAGTACGACGGGCGGGAGCACAGATACGCAGTATTTT
TRBV2	.	15	TRBJ1-2	TRBD1	CASSGSGQGSLGYTF	TGTGCCAGCAGTGGCTCGGGACAGGGGTCTTTGGGCTACACCTTC